The clone carrying this TCR beta chain was picked up a small number of times. Trimming took 5 bases from V and 4 from J, leaving 22 bases between them. The CDR3 has 17 amino acids. CDR1 is SGHVS, CDR2 FQNEAQ, per germline. These data originate in a study of CD8+CD57+ T cells in acquired aplastic anemia. Researchers used genomic DNA as the template to profile TCR beta VDJ and CDR3. TCRdb reanalysed the reads using MiXCR and keeps one entry per CDR3 protein. The data contain 200,000 or so distinct CDR3 sequences, 64% of them singletons. The chain recombines TRBV7-8 with TRBJ2-3; weak D call: TRBD2 (7 bases). The sequenced material came from sorted CD4+, CD8+, or CD8+CD57+ T cells (not recorded which) from PBMCs. The clonotype originates from a human donor with severe aplastic anemia or a healthy control (not recorded which). CDR3 in DNA: TGTGCCAGCAGCCCCTTCGACATCGGGGGGCTCGCAGATACGCAGTATTTT. Amino acids: CASSPFDIGGLADTQYF.